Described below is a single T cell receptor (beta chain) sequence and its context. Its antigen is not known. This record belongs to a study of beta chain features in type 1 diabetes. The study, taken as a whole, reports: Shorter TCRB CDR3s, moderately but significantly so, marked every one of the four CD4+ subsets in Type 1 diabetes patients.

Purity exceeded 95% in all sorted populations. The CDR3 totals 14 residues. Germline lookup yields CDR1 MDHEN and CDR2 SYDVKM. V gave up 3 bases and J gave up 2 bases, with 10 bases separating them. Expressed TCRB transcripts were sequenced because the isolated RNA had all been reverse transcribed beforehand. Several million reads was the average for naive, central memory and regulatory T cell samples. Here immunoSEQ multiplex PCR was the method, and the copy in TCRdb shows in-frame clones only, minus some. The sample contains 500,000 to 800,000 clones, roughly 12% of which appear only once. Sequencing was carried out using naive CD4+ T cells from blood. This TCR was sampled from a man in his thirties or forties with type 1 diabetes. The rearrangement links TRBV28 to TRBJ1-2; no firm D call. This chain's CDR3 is CASSFLDGNYGYTF. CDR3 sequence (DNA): TGTGCCAGCAGTTTCCTTGACGGCAACTATGGCTACACCTTC.